The entry below describes one T cell receptor beta chain. Its cognate antigen is unknown. This entry belongs to a study of radiotherapy plus CTLA-4 blockade in lung cancer. Study information: Objective responses were recorded in about 17% of patients, with disease control recorded in 25% to 40%.

Study-wide findings and caveats: TCR clones of tumor origin grew in blood after radiotherapy plus ipilimumab. Early clone dynamics of blood T cells, plus interferon-beta, reportedly predicted response best.

Using immunoSEQ multiplex PCR, the repertoire was profiled, and TCRdb retains in-frame clones only, with some absent. This table holds around 56,000 clones, around 85% found once. The material was peripheral blood, obtained from a patient treated with radiotherapy plus ipilimumab. The receptor was isolated from a human donor with non-small cell lung cancer who had a complete response to radiotherapy plus ipilimumab.

CDR3: CASSQDLSGAYNEQFF. CDR3 DNA sequence: TGCGCCAGCAGCCAAGATCTTAGCGGGGCTTATAATGAGCAGTTCTTC. This chain links TRBV4-3 with TRBJ2-1, with TRBD2 identical over 8 bases. V shed 0 bases and J 7 bases; nucleotides not matched to a gene: 8. The CDR3 has 16 amino acids. The germline gives CDR1 LGHNA, CDR2 YSLEER.